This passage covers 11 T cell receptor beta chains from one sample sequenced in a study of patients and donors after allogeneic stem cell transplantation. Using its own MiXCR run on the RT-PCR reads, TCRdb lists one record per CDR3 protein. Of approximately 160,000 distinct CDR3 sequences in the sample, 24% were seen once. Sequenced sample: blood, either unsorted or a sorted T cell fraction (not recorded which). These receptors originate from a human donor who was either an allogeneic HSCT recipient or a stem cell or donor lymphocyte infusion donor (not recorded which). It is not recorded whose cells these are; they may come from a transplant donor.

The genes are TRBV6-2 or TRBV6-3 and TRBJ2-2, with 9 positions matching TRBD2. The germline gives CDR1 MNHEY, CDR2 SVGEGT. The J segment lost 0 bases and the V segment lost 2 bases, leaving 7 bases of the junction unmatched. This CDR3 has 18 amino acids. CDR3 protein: CASSYGSGGYANTGELFF. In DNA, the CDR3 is TGTGCCAGCAGTTACGGTAGCGGGGGATACGCGAACACCGGGGAGCTGTTTTTT.

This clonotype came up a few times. DNA of the CDR3: TGCGCCAGCAGCTTGACGTGGGCTGGAAACACCATATATTTT. Its translation is CASSLTWAGNTIYF. V is TRBV5-1 and J is TRBJ1-3; unclear D gene. CDR1 and CDR2 (germline): SGHRS, YFSETQ. The CDR3 has 14 residues. Trimming removed 1 base from V and 2 bases from J, with 7 bases in between.

CDR3 amino acids: CASSSRDRVSNVYEQYF. CDR3 bases: TGTGCCAGCAGCTCTCGGGACAGGGTCAGTAACGTTTACGAGCAGTACTTC. The genes are TRBV13 and TRBJ2-7, with TRBD1 matching over 9 bases. The CDR3 contains 17 residues. V lost 4 bases, J lost 4 bases, and 14 bases stayed unmatched. Germline lookup yields CDR1 PRHDT and CDR2 FYEKMQ (reference sequence).

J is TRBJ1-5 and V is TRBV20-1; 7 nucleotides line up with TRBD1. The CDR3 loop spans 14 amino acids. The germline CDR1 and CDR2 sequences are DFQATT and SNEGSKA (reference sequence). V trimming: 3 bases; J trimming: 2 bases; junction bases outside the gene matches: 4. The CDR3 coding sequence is TGCAGTGCTAGGGAGGGGGCCGGCAATCAGCCCCAGCATTTT. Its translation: CSAREGAGNQPQHF.

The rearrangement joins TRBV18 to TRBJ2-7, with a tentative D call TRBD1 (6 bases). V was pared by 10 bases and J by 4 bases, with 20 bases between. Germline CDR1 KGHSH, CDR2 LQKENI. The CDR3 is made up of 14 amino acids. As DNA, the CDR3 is TGTGCCACTGGAGGTGCAGGGGAAAGGTACGAGCAGTACTTC. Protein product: CATGGAGERYEQYF. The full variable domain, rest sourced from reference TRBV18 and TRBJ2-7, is NAGVMQNPRHLVRRRGQEARLRCSPMKGHSHVYWYRQLPEEGLKFMVYLQKENIIDESGMPKERFSAEFPKEGPSILRIQQVVRGDSAAYFCATGGAGERYEQYFGPGTRLTVT.

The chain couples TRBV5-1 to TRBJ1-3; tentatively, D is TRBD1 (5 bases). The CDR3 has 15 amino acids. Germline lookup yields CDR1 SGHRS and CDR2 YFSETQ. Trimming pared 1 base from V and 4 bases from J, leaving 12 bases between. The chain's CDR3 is CASSLTGTLGNTIYF. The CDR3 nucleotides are TGCGCCAGCAGCTTGACCGGGACTTTGGGAAACACCATATATTTT. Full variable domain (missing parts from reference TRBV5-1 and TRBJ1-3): KAGVTQTPRYLIKTRGQQVTLSCSPISGHRSVSWYQQTPGQGLQFLFEYFSETQRNKGNFPGRFSGRQFSNSRSEMNVSTLELGDSALYLCASSLTGTLGNTIYFGEGSWLTVV.

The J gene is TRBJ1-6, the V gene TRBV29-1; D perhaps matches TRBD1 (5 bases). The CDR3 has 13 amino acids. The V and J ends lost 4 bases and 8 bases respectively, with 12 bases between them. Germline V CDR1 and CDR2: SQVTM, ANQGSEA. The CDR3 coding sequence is TGCAGCGTTGCTGGCCAGGGAGATTCACCCCTCCACTTT. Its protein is CSVAGQGDSPLHF.

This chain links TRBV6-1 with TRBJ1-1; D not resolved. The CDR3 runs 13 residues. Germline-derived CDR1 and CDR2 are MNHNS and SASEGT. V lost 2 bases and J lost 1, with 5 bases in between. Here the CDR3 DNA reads TGTGCCAGCAGTGAATGGTCGAACACTGAAGCTTTCTTT. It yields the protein CASSEWSNTEAFF.

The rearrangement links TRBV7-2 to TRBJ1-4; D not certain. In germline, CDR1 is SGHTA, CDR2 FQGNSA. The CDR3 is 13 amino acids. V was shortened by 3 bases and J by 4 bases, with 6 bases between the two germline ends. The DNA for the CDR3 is TGTGCCAGCAGCTTGACTTATAATGAAAAACTGTTTTTT. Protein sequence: CASSLTYNEKLFF.

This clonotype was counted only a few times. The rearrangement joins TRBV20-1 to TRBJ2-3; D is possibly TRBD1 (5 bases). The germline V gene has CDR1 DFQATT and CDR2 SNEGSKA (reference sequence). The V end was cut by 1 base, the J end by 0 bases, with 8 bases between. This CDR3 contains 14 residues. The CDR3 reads CSARVGHSTDTQYF. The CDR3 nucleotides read TGCAGTGCTAGAGTCGGACATAGCACAGATACGCAGTATTTT.

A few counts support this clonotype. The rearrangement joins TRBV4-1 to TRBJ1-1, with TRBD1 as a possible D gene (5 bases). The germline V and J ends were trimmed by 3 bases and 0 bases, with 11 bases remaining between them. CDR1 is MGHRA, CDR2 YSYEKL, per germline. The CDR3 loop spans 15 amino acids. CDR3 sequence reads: CASSQATAMNTEAFF. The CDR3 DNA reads TGCGCCAGCAGCCAGGCGACAGCCATGAACACTGAAGCTTTCTTT.